Shown below are 3 T cell receptor beta chains from a single sample sequenced in a study of shared clonotypes between healthy human individuals. Terminally differentiated effector memory CD45RA+ cells were excluded by CCR7 positive selection of CD45RO-negative cells. The data were produced by immunoSEQ multiplex PCR, yet TCRdb's version contains in-frame clones alone and is incomplete. Of 2 million or so clones in the sample, 85% to 95% are singletons; the top ten hold about 1.1%. The sample comprised naive CD8+ T cells sorted from blood. The receptors come from a man between 18 and 35 years old in good health.

As to this clone: One junction end does not reproduce the germline sequence, and a read error may be involved. V usage is TRBV30 and J usage is TRBJ1-1; D is possibly TRBD1 (6 bases). Germline values: CDR1 GTSNPN, CDR2 SVGIG (reference sequence). The CDR3 runs to 16 residues. CDR3 amino acids: CAWSAGTTLVNTESFF. The CDR3, as DNA: TGTGCCTGGAGTGCCGGGACAACTCTGGTGAACACTGAATCTTTCTTT.

In this sample, this clone turned up once. This specimen includes other DNA sequences encoding the same CDR3. The genes are TRBV6-5 and TRBJ2-1; the D call may be TRBD1 or TRBD2 (6 bases each). Trimming stripped 4 bases from V and 7 bases from J, with 8 bases between. CDR1 MNHEY and CDR2 SVGAGI come from the germline V gene. This CDR3 is built from 12 residues. This chain's CDR3 is CASSLGGNEQFF. The CDR3 bases are TGTGCCAGCAGTTTAGGGGGGAATGAGCAGTTCTTC.

The chain links TRBV7-2 to TRBJ2-7, with 11 positions matching TRBD1. The CDR3 sequence is 14 residues long. Germline lookup yields CDR1 SGHTA and CDR2 FQGNSA. J gave up 4 bases and V 4 bases, and 3 bases lay outside the gene matches. The CDR3 DNA follows: TGTGCCAGCAGCTGGGGGACAGGGGGGTACGAGCAGTACTTC. Its translation is CASSWGTGGYEQYF.